Each of the 3 T cell receptor beta chains below was sequenced from the same sample in a study of T cells in Graves' hyperthyroidism and ophthalmopathy. Amplified TCR beta CDR3 regions derived from RNA transcripts. The HTBI primer set served for first-round RT-PCR of the TCR CDR3. TCRdb ran MiXCR on the multiplex PCR reads and lists one entry per CDR3 protein. Among roughly 300,000 distinct CDR3 sequences, roughly 21% were seen once, and the ten largest hold around half. Sequenced sample: blood. The receptors stem from a woman aged 50 to 65 with Graves' hyperthyroidism.

This chain uses TRBV5-1 with TRBJ1-4, with D perhaps TRBD1 (5 bases). CDR1 is SGHRS, CDR2 YFSETQ, per germline. This CDR3 spans 16 amino acids. V lost 0 bases and J 8 bases, leaving 17 bases between the germline ends. The CDR3 DNA follows: TGCGCCAGCAGCTTGGTCGCAGGGACCCAGGACGAAAAACTGTTTTTT. It is translated as CASSLVAGTQDEKLFF.

This clonotype was seen ten or more times. The chain carries TRBV28 and TRBJ2-7; D unclear. CDR1 and CDR2 from the germline V gene are MDHEN and SYDVKM. V dropped 3 bases and J dropped 2 bases, with 11 bases sitting between them. This CDR3 is 14 amino acids long. CDR3 region: CASSFNGETYEQYF. As DNA, the CDR3 is TGTGCCAGCAGTTTCAACGGAGAGACCTACGAGCAGTACTTC.

This clonotype was observed at least ten times. This rearrangement joins TRBV12-3 or TRBV12-4 to TRBJ2-2; D not certain. This CDR3 is 15 amino acids long. V shed 4 bases and J shed 7 bases, with 16 bases lying between them. This CDR3 reads CASSSPYRPGGELFF. The CDR3 nucleotides are TGTGCCAGCAGTTCTCCCTACCGACCGGGCGGGGAGCTGTTTTTT.